The T cell receptor (beta chain) under discussion was sequenced for a study of PD-L1 blockade in urothelial cancer (dated by TCRdb to about 2017). Looking at the study overall: Therapy was started around 2014 for all patients, and atezolizumab 1,200 mg was administered intravenously every 3 weeks. About 90% of the roughly 29 patients were identified as males with urothelial cancer of bladder origin, and a prior smoking history was reported by 18 of 29 patients. An ECOG performance status of 0 or 1 was recorded for the patients, and 0 to 3 prior chemotherapy regimens had been received by the patients. Blood samples were analyzed at two time points: 3 weeks after treatment start (second dose) and 6 weeks after treatment start. A median of around 150,000 T cells and 83,000 or so unique TCRs was obtained from blood samples, and a median clonality of around 0.08 was observed. Somatic, immune and clinical correlates of response to PD-L1 blockade with atezolizumab in urothelial cancer were the focus of an exploratory multi-omic analysis. TCR sequencing covered pretreatment tumor samples and matched, serially collected peripheral blood taken before and after atezolizumab treatment. Progression-free survival longer than 6 months counted as durable clinical benefit, and TCR features were additionally tested against both progression-free and overall survival. In the same patients who had TCR sequencing, pretreatment tumors also underwent whole exome sequencing and RNA sequencing. Several patients reached durable clinical benefit, while some 20 patients did not. Pretreatment blood TCR-seq was available for about 30 patients, at least one posttreatment blood collection was obtained for some 24 patients, and tumor TCR-seq was available for some 24 patients.

Results and caveats for the whole study, not just this receptor: Patients with durable benefit showed greater expansion of tumor-associated TCR clones in peripheral blood 3 weeks after starting treatment (n ≈ 21, p = 0.022). Improved progression-free and overall survival was found to be associated with pretreatment peripheral blood TCR clonality below the median. Because the sample size was small (n ≈ 30) and many of the analyses were exploratory, the results are meant to be hypothesis-generating.

As to this clone: Its target antigen remains unknown. No quality values exist for individual bases; no much larger clone is one base distant.

The sample's time point label, in plain terms: peripheral blood 6 weeks after treatment start. A cohort of 25 to 30 patients with locally advanced or metastatic urothelial carcinoma, treated at Memorial Sloan Kettering on a trial protocol, was included. Peripheral blood mononuclear cells were collected pretreatment and during treatment, with between 1 and 8 total time points per patient. The Qiagen DNeasy Blood extraction kit was used to purify genomic DNA from total PBMCs and tumor samples. PBMCs were collected pretreatment and during treatment, and were isolated and stored as previously described. Synthetic TCR analog templates were spiked into each PCR so that absolute template abundance could be estimated from read counts. TCRbeta CDR3 regions were amplified from genomic DNA with bias-controlled V and J gene primers using the immunoSEQ assay. Rearranged TCRbeta segments were sequenced at approximately 20X coverage. From the authors' description of their analysis: Clustering was used to correct sequencing errors, and CDR3s were annotated against IMGT to assign V, D and J genes. Downstream analyses used only productive TCRbeta rearrangements and left out out-of-frame or stop-codon sequences. To compute clonality, Shannon entropy was normalized by the log of the number of unique productive sequences and then subtracted from one. Fisher's exact test with Benjamini-Hochberg correction, at a threshold of adjusted p below 0.01, was used to find clones that differed between time points or between blood and tumor. TCRdb stores this immuneACCESS table with in-frame sequences only. Part of the clones is absent; in the studies checked, under half of the shortfall reflects unresolved V genes, and no reason is known for the rest. V and J calls and clone size come straight from that table; D and trimming were deduced from the DNA. Within this sample are under 70,000 clones, with 88% of them counted one time only. The ten largest make up about 10% of the sample.

Trimming at the junction amounts to 6 bases on V and 5 bases on J, and the germline ends lie 16 bases apart. CDR1 and CDR2 are read off the germline V gene (reference sequence) as LNHDA and SQIVND. The CDR3 sequence holds 15 residues, the cysteine and phenylalanine included. The CDR3 DNA has 45 bases and is translated from base 1. This specimen consisted of PBMCs, obtained around atezolizumab (anti-PD-L1) treatment. The clonotype originates from a man aged 60-69 years with urothelial cancer. The chain was built from TRBV19 and TRBJ1-4; the D gene is perhaps TRBD1, from 6 matching bases. The sequenced DNA: TGTGCCAGTAGGGGGCGGGGGGCTCGGAATGAAAAACTGTTTTTT. Translated, it gives CASRGRGARNEKLFF. Supplemented by the reference TRBV19 and TRBJ1-4 proteins around the CDR3, the complete variable domain is DGGITQSPKYLFRKEGQNVTLSCEQNLNHDAMYWYRQDPGQGLRLIYYSQIVNDFQKGDIAEGYSVSREKKESFPLTVTSAQKNPTAFYLCASRGRGARNEKLFFGSGTQLSVL.